The T cell receptor (beta chain) under discussion was sequenced for a study of cytomegalovirus exposure and HLA in healthy donors. This clone has more than one count but fewer than ten. Its specificity is not known. Study findings and constraints: An assumption of roughly uniform sequencing depth across donors underlay the presence/absence analyses. The study had only CMV serostatus as immune exposure information.

60 Vbeta and 13 Jbeta primers were used in PCR. Profiled with immunoSEQ multiplex PCR; TCRdb holds only in-frame clones, not every one. Here the sample spans 120,000 or so clones, 65% to 75% being singletons. The sample was PBMCs. The receptor was isolated from a man aged 40-50 years in good health and CMV-seropositive.

The CDR3 reads CASSLSAGGTEAFF. The CDR3 region has the DNA TGTGCCAGCAGTTTATCAGCTGGGGGGACTGAAGCTTTCTTT. The chain joins TRBV27 to TRBJ1-1; tentatively, D is TRBD1 (5 bases). This CDR3 contains 14 residues. From germline, CDR1 is MNHEY and CDR2 SMNVEV (reference sequence). V lost 0 bases to trimming and J lost 5 bases, with 10 bases between them.